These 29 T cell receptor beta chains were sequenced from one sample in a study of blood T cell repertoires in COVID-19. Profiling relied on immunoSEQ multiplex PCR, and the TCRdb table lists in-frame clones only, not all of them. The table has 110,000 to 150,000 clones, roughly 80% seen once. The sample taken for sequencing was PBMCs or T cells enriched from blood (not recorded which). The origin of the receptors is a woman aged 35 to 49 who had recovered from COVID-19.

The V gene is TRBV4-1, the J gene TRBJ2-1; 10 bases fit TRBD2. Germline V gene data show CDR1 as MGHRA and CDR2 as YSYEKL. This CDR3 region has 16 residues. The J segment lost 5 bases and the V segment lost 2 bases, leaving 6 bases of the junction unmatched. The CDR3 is CASSQPSGGYDNEQFF. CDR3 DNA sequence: TGCGCCAGCAGCCAACCTAGCGGGGGATACGACAATGAGCAGTTCTTC.

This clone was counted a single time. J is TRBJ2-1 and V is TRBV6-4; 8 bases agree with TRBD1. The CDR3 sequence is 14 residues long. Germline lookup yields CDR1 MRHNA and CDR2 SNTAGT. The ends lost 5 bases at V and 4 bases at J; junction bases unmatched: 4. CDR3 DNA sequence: TGTGCCAGCAGTCCCGGGACAGGTTACAATGAGCAGTTCTTC. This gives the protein CASSPGTGYNEQFF.

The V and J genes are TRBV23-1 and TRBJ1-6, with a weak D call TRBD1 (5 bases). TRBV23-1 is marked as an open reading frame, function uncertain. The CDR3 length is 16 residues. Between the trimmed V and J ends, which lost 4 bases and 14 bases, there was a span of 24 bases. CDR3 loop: CASSRRRGQHEVSLHF. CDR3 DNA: TGCGCCAGCAGTCGGCGAAGGGGTCAGCACGAGGTGTCCCTCCACTTT.

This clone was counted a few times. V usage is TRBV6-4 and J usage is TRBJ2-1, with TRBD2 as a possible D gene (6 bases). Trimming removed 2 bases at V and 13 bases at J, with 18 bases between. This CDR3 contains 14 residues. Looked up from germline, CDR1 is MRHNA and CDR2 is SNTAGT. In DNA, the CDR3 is TGTGCCAGCAGTGACCGATATTCAACTAGCCGACAGTTCTTC. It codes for CASSDRYSTSRQFF.

The CDR3 is CASSHRVRGMEATTQYF. DNA for the CDR3: TGCGCCAGCAGCCATCGAGTGCGGGGGATGGAGGCTACGACGCAGTATTTT. The chain joins TRBV4-1 to TRBJ2-3, with TRBD2 matching over 7 bases. Looked up from germline, CDR1 is MGHRA and CDR2 is YSYEKL. Germline trimming cut 3 bases from V and 9 bases from J; bases unmatched to any gene: 18. The CDR3 extends over 17 amino acids.

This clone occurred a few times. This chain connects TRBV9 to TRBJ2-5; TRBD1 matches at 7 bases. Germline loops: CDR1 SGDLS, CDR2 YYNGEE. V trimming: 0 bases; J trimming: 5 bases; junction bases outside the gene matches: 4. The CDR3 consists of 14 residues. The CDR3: CASSVAGGDETQYF. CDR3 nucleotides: TGTGCCAGCAGCGTAGCAGGGGGAGATGAGACCCAGTACTTC.

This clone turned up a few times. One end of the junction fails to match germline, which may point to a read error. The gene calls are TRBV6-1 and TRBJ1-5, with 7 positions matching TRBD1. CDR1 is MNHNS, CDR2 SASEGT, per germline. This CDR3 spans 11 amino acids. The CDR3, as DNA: TGTGCCAGCAGTGATGTCACAGGGGTTGATTTT. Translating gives CASSDVTGVDF.

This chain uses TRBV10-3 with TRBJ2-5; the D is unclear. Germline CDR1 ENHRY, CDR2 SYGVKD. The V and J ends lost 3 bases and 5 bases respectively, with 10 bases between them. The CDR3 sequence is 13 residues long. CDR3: CAISDDERETQYF. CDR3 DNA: TGTGCCATCAGTGACGACGAGAGGGAGACCCAGTACTTC.

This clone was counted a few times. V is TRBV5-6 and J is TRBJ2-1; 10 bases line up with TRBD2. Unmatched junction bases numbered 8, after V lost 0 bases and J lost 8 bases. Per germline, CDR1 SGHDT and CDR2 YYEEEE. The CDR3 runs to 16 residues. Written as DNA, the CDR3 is TGTGCCAGCAGCTTGGAAGCGGGGGGGCCGAACTATGAGCAGTTCTTC. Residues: CASSLEAGGPNYEQFF.

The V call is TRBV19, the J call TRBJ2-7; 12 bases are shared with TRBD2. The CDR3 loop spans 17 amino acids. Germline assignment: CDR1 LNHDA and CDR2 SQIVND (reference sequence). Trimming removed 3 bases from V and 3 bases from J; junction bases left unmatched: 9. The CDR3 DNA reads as TGTGCCAGTAGTATTCGATCACTAGCGGGGGGTCACTACGAGCAGTACTTC. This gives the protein CASSIRSLAGGHYEQYF. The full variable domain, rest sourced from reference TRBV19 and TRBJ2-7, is DGGITQSPKYLFRKEGQNVTLSCEQNLNHDAMYWYRQDPGQGLRLIYYSQIVNDFQKGDIAEGYSVSREKKESFPLTVTSAQKNPTAFYLCASSIRSLAGGHYEQYFGPGTRLTVT.

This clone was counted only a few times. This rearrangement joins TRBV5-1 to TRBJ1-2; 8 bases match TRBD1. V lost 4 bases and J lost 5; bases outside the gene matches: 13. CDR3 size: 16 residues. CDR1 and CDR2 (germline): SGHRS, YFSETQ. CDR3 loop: CASSPPTQGARYGYTF. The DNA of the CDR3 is TGCGCCAGCAGCCCCCCTACCCAGGGGGCAAGATATGGCTACACCTTC.

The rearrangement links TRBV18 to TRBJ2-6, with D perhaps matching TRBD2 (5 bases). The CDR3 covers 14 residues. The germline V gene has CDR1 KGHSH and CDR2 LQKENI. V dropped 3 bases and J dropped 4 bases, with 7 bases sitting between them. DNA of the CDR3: TGTGCCAGCTCACCTCGAGGGGGGGCCAACGTCCTGACTTTC. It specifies CASSPRGGANVLTF.

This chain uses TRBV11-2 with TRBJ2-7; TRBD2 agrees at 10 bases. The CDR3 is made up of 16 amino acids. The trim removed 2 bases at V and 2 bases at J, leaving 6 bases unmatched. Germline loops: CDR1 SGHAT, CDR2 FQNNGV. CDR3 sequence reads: CASSLNPGLATYEQYF. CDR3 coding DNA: TGTGCCAGCAGCTTAAACCCGGGACTAGCGACCTACGAGCAGTACTTC.

In nucleotides, the CDR3 is TGTGCCAGCAGCTTAGGCCGTACGGGACAGAGCTCCTACGAGCAGTACTTC. It is translated as CASSLGRTGQSSYEQYF. The V and J genes are TRBV13 and TRBJ2-7; 7 nucleotides match TRBD1. V was clipped by 0 bases and J by 0 bases; unmatched bases: 8. Germline V gene data show CDR1 as PRHDT and CDR2 as FYEKMQ (reference sequence). CDR3 length: 17 residues. Full variable domain (remainder filled in from reference TRBV13 and TRBJ2-7): AAGVIQSPRHLIKEKRETATLKCYPIPRHDTVYWYQQGPGQDPQFLISFYEKMQSDKGSIPDRFSAQQFSDYHSELNMSSLELGDSALYFCASSLGRTGQSSYEQYFGPGTRLTVT.

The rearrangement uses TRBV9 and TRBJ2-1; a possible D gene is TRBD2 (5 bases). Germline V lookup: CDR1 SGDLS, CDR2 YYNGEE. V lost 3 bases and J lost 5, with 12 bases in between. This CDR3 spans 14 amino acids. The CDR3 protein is CASSGLNRDNEQFF. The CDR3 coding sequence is TGTGCCAGCAGCGGACTAAATCGGGACAATGAGCAGTTCTTC.

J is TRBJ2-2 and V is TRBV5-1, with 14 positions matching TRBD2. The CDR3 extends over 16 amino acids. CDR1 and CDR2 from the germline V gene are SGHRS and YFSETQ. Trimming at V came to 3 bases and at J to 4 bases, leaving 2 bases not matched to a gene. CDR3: CASSSGTSGSTGELFF. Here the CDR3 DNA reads TGCGCCAGCAGCTCGGGGACTAGCGGGAGCACCGGGGAGCTGTTTTTT.

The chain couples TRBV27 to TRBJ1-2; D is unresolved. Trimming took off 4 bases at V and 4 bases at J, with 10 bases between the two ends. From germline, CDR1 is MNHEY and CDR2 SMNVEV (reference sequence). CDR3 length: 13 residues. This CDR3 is CASSSPIGYGYTF. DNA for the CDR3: TGTGCCAGCAGTTCCCCGATCGGCTATGGCTACACCTTC.

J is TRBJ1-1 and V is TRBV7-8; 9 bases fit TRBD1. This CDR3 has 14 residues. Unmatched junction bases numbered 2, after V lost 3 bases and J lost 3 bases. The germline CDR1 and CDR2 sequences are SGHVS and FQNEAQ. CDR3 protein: CASSFRDRDTEAFF. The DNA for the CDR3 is TGTGCCAGCAGCTTCCGGGACAGGGACACTGAAGCTTTCTTT.

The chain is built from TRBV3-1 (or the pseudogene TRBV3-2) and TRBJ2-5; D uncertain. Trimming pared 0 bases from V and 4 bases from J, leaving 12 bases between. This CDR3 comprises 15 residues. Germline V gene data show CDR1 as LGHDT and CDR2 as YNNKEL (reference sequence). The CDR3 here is CASSQEWRHPETQYF. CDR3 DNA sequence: TGTGCCAGCAGCCAAGAATGGCGGCACCCAGAGACCCAGTACTTC.

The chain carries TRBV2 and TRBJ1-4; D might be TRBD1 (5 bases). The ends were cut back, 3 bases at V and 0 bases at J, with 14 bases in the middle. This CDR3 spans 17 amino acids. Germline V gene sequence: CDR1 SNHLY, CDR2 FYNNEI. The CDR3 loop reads CASSEAYTGTTNEKLFF. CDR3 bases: TGTGCCAGCAGTGAGGCCTATACAGGAACAACTAATGAAAAACTGTTTTTT.

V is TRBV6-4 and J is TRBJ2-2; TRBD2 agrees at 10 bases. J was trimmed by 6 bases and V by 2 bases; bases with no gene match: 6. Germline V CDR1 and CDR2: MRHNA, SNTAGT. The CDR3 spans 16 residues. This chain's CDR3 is CASSDQSSGSSGELFF. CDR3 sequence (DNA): TGTGCCAGCAGTGACCAGTCTAGCGGGAGCTCCGGGGAGCTGTTTTTT.

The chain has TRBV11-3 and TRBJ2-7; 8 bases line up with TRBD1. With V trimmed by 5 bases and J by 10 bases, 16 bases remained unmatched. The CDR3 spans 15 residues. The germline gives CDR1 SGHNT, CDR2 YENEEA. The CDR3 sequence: CASSHRTGTFADQYF. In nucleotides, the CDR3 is TGTGCCAGCAGCCACCGGACAGGGACCTTCGCAGATCAGTACTTC. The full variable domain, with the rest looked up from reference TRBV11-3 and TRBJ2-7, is EAGVVQSPRYKIIEKKQPVAFWCNPISGHNTLYWYLQNLGQGPELLIRYENEEAVDDSQLPKDRFSAERLKGVDSTLKIQPAELGDSAVYLCASSHRTGTFADQYFGPGTRLTVT.

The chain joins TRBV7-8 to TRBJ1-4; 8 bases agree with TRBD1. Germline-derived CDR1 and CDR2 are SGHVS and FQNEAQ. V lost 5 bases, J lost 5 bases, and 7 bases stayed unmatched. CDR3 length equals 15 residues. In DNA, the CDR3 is TGTGCCAGCAGCAAGACAGGGGCTTTCAATGAAAAACTGTTTTTT. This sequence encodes CASSKTGAFNEKLFF.

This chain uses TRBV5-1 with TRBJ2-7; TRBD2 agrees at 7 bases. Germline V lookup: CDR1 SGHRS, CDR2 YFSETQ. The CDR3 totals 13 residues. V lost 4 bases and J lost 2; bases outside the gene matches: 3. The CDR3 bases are TGCGCCAGCAGCAGCGGGAACACCTACGAGCAGTACTTC. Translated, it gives CASSSGNTYEQYF.

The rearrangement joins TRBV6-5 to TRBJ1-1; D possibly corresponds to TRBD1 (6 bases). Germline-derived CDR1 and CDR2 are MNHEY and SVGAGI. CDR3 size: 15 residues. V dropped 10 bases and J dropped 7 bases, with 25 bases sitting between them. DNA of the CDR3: TGTGCCACCTCTGGGGGGGCCCCGGCGGGTGGTGAAGCTTTCTTT. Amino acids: CATSGGAPAGGEAFF.

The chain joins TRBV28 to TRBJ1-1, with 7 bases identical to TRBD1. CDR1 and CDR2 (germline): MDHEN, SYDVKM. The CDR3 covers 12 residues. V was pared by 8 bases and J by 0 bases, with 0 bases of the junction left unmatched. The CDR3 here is CASQGVNTEAFF. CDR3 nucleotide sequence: TGTGCCAGCCAGGGGGTGAACACTGAAGCTTTCTTT.

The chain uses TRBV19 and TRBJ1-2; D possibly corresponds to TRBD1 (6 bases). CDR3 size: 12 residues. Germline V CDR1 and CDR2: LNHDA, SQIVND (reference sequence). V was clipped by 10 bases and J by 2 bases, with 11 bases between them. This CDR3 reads CATQRGNYGYTF. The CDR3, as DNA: TGTGCCACCCAAAGGGGGAACTATGGCTACACCTTC.

The CDR3 loop is CASVGGGLFF. CDR3 DNA: TGTGCCAGCGTCGGGGGGGGACTGTTTTTT. The rearrangement uses TRBV6-5 and TRBJ1-4, with D tentatively TRBD1 (5 bases). Germline assignment: CDR1 MNHEY and CDR2 SVGAGI. V lost 8 bases and J lost 13, with 11 bases in between. This CDR3 region has 10 residues.

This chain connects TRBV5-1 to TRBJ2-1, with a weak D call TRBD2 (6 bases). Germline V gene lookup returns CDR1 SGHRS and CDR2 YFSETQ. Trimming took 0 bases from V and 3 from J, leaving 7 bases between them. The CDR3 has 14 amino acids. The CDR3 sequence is CASSLAGLYNEQFF. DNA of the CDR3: TGCGCCAGCAGCTTGGCGGGACTCTACAATGAGCAGTTCTTC. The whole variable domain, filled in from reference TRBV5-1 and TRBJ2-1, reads KAGVTQTPRYLIKTRGQQVTLSCSPISGHRSVSWYQQTPGQGLQFLFEYFSETQRNKGNFPGRFSGRQFSNSRSEMNVSTLELGDSALYLCASSLAGLYNEQFFGPGTRLTVL.